This T cell receptor (beta chain) came from a study of beta chain features in type 1 diabetes. With 2 bases removed from V and 1 base from J, the gap between germline ends came to 8 bases. This CDR3 is built from 13 residues. CDR1 GTSNPN and CDR2 SVGIG come from the germline V gene (reference sequence). Study-wide results and caveats: Cells with high TCR expression could be over-represented by cDNA sequencing.

Expressed TCRB transcripts were sequenced, since all the RNA that had been isolated was reverse transcribed. The repertoire was sequenced with immunoSEQ multiplex PCR; TCRdb's copy has only in-frame clones and lacks some. Seen here are hundreds of thousands of clones, 68% observed once, and the top ten hold approximately 0.05%. Concerning this clone: What it binds is not known.

The sequence came from a man aged 25 to 40 in good health. Source material: naive CD4+ T cells from blood. The chain recombines TRBV30 with TRBJ1-1; D unresolved. CDR3 sequence (DNA): TGTGCCTGGAGTTTACAGTCGAACACTGAAGCTTTCTTT. It translates to CAWSLQSNTEAFF.